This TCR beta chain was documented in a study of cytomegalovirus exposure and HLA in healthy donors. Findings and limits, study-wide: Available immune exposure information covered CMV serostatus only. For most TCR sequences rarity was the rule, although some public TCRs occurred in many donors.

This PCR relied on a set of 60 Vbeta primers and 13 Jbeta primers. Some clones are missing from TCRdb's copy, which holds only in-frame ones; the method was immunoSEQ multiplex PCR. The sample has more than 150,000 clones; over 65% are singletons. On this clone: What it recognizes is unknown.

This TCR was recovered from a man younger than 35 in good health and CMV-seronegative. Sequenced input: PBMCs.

DNA of the CDR3: TGCAGCGTCCAGGGTTACCCCGGTTCCTACGAGCAGTACTTC. It encodes CSVQGYPGSYEQYF. This sequence joins TRBV29-1 and TRBJ2-7; possibly TRBD1 for D (5 bases). V lost 6 bases to trimming and J lost 1 base, with 16 bases between them. The germline gives CDR1 SQVTM, CDR2 ANQGSEA. The CDR3 is 14 amino acids.